This T cell receptor (beta chain) was sequenced in a study of blood T cell repertoires in COVID-19. About the study: In each case, the material was cDNA or gDNA derived from T cells, B-cell-depleted T cells, or PBMCs.

In the original workflow: From reference gene primer amplification, estimates of nucleated cell counts were derived. Measured with immunoSEQ multiplex PCR; TCRdb has only the in-frame clones, and not every one. V and J calls and clone size are as listed in that table; D and trimming were resolved from the DNA. The data hold about 98,000 clones, with roughly 82% observed a single time. Between the trimmed V and J ends, which lost 4 bases and 1 base, there was a span of 10 bases. Germline V CDR1 and CDR2: LGHDT, YNNKEL (reference sequence). This CDR3 comprises 14 residues. The TCR sequence derives from a man between 70 and 80 years old with active or convalescent COVID-19. The gene calls are TRBV3-1 (or the pseudogene TRBV3-2) and TRBJ1-2; D ambiguous. The sample consisted of peripheral blood. The chain's CDR3 is CASSPGALNYGYTF. The CDR3 DNA reads TGTGCCAGCAGCCCCGGTGCCCTTAACTATGGCTACACCTTC.